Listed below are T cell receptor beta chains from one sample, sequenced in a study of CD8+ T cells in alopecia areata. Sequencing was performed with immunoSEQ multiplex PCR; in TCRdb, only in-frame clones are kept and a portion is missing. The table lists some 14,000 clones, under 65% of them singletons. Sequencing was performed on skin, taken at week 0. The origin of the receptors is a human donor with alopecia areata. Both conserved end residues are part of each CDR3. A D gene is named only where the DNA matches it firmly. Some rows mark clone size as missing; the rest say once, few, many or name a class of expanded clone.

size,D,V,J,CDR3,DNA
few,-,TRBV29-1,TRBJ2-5,CSVGPSETQYF,TGCAGCGTTGGGCCTAGTGAGACCCAGTACTTC
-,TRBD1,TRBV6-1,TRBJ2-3,CASRTGGIKTDTQYF,TGTGCCAGTCGGACAGGGGGCATTAAAACAGATACGCAGTATTTT
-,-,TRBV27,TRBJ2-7,CASSYSGSLGEQYF,TGTGCCAGCAGTTATTCGGGATCCCTCGGCGAGCAGTACTTC
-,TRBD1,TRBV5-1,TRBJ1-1,CASSPGQGAPEAFF,TGCGCCAGCAGCCCCGGACAGGGGGCCCCCGAAGCTTTCTTT
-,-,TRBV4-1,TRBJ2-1,CASSVREAYNEQFF,TGCGCCAGCAGCGTGAGGGAAGCCTACAATGAGCAGTTCTTC
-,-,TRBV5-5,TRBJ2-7,CASSLVGSGYEQYF,TGTGCCAGCAGCTTGGTGGGGTCAGGCTACGAGCAGTACTTC
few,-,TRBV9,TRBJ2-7,CASSERGTWDEQYF,TGTGCCAGCAGCGAGAGGGGAACCTGGGACGAGCAGTACTTC
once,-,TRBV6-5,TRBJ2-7,CASSYDSLSEEQYF,TGTGCCAGCAGTTATGACTCCCTATCTGAAGAGCAGTACTTC
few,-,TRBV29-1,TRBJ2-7,CSVMGVRAYEQYF,TGCAGCGTTATGGGTGTAAGAGCCTACGAGCAGTACTTC
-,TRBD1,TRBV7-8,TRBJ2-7,CASSLARGLGEQYF,TGTGCCAGCAGCTTAGCCAGGGGGTTGGGCGAGCAGTACTTC
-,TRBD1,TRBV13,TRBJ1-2,CASSSTGVQNYGYTF,TGTGCCAGCAGCTCGACAGGGGTACAGAACTATGGCTACACCTTC
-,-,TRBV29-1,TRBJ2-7,CSVAIFRGTGSYEQYF,TGCAGCGTTGCCATCTTTCGGGGGACGGGGTCCTACGAGCAGTACTTC
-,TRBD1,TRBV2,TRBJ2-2,CASSGKPQGVGELFF,TGTGCCAGCAGTGGAAAACCACAGGGGGTGGGGGAGCTGTTTTTT
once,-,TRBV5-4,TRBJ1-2,CASSLRTASYGYTF,TGTGCCAGCAGCCTTAGAACCGCCTCCTATGGCTACACCTTC
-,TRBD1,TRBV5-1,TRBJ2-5,CASSTRQGRETQYF,TGCGCCAGCAGCACTCGACAGGGGCGAGAGACCCAGTACTTC
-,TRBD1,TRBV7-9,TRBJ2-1,CASSLTTGLDEQFF,TGTGCCAGCAGCCTGACGACAGGGCTCGATGAGCAGTTCTTC
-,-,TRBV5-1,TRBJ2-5,CASRPTGNYQETQYF,TGCGCCAGCAGGCCAACAGGGAACTACCAAGAGACCCAGTACTTC
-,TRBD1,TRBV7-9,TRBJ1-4,CASSLDGTDEKLFF,TGTGCCAGCAGCTTGGATGGGACAGATGAAAAACTGTTTTTT
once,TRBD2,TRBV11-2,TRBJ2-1,CASSQPGLAGAHNEQFF,TGTGCCAGCAGCCAGCCCGGACTAGCGGGAGCCCACAATGAGCAGTTCTTC
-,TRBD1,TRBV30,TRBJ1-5,CAWSELKLDRARPDSNQPQHF,TGTGCCTGGAGTGAATTAAAATTGGACAGGGCGCGACCTGATAGCAATCAGCCCCAGCATTTT
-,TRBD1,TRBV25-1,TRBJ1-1,CASSVTGVEVEAFF,TGTGCCAGCAGTGTCACAGGGGTAGAGGTTGAAGCTTTCTTT